The rows below give T cell receptor beta chains drawn from one sample of a study of T cell responses to AZD1222 COVID-19 vaccine. Using immunoSEQ multiplex PCR, the repertoire was profiled, and TCRdb retains in-frame clones only, with some absent. In the table there are around 120,000 clones, 70% to 90% of which are singletons. This material consisted of peripheral blood, taken on day 0 of AZD1222 vaccination. These receptor sequences come from an adult in good health. Each CDR3 is given with its conserved first and last residue. D genes are given only for firm matches. Size is stated for part of the rows, as once, few or many counts, or as a class when the clone is expanded.

J gene	clone size	V gene	CDR3 length	D gene	CDR3 protein	CDR3 DNA
TRBJ2-5	.	TRBV7-8	14	.	CASGALGQQETQYF	TGTGCCAGCGGGGCACTGGGTCAGCAAGAGACCCAGTACTTC
TRBJ1-5	.	TRBV6-5	13	.	CASGRGPNQPQHF	TGTGCCAGCGGTCGGGGACCGAATCAGCCCCAGCATTTT
TRBJ2-7	.	TRBV14	15	.	CASSQEGGRLYEQYF	TGTGCCAGCAGCCAAGAGGGGGGTAGGCTCTACGAGCAGTACTTC
TRBJ2-2	.	TRBV24-1	14	.	CATSDRRPVGELFF	TGTGCCACCAGTGACAGACGACCGGTCGGGGAGCTGTTTTTT
TRBJ2-6	.	TRBV5-1	15	.	CASSPMGTGANVLTF	TGCGCCAGCAGCCCGATGGGGACCGGGGCCAACGTCCTGACTTTC
TRBJ2-1	.	TRBV6-1	16	TRBD2	CASSDRGGDPYNEQFF	TGTGCCAGCAGTGACCGCGGGGGGGATCCCTACAATGAGCAGTTCTTC
TRBJ1-6	.	TRBV7-6	13	.	CASSLEGNSPLHF	TGTGCCAGCAGCTTAGAGGGGAATTCACCCCTCCACTTT
TRBJ2-2	few	TRBV6-5	14	.	CASSRIVEGGELFF	TGTGCCAGCAGCCGAATCGTGGAGGGCGGGGAGCTGTTTTTT
TRBJ2-7	many	TRBV12-3/TRBV12-4	11	.	CASSFSYEQYF	TGTGCCAGCAGTTTCTCCTACGAGCAGTACTTC
TRBJ2-5	.	TRBV3-1/TRBV3-2	14	.	CASSQRGLGETQYF	TGTGCCAGCAGCCAACGGGGGCTAGGGGAGACCCAGTACTTC
TRBJ1-5	.	TRBV30	14	TRBD1	CACGTGAPGQPQHF	TGTGCCTGCGGGACAGGGGCACCAGGTCAGCCCCAGCATTTT
TRBJ2-5	.	TRBV29-1	15	.	CSVNIGLTSLETQYF	TGCAGCGTTAATATCGGCCTTACTAGCTTGGAGACCCAGTACTTC
TRBJ1-2	.	TRBV7-9	13	.	CASSPGGLYGYTF	TGTGCCAGCAGCCCCGGGGGGCTCTATGGCTACACCTTC
TRBJ2-3	once	TRBV4-2	12	.	CASRSNPGTQYF	TGTGCCAGCCGCTCAAACCCGGGGACGCAGTATTTT
TRBJ1-4	.	TRBV6-1	17	.	CASSEEVSGGWDEKLFF	TGTGCCAGCAGTGAAGAGGTCTCCGGGGGTTGGGACGAAAAACTGTTTTTT
TRBJ2-1	.	TRBV19	16	.	CASSIFLRSSYNEQFF	TGTGCCAGTAGTATCTTCCTGCGGAGCTCCTACAATGAGCAGTTCTTC
TRBJ1-2	.	TRBV5-8	11	.	CASSFIYGYTF	TGTGCCAGCAGCTTTATCTATGGCTACACCTTC
TRBJ2-3	.	TRBV4-2	18	TRBD2	CASSQGDSGGRTPDTQYF	TGTGCCAGCAGCCAAGGGGATAGCGGGGGGCGGACCCCAGATACGCAGTATTTT
TRBJ1-5	.	TRBV6-5	13	.	CASTSYSNQPQHF	TGTGCCAGCACTTCTTATAGCAATCAGCCCCAGCATTTT
TRBJ2-1	.	TRBV6-1	13	TRBD2	CASRGLADNEQFF	TGTGCCAGCAGGGGACTAGCGGACAATGAGCAGTTCTTC
TRBJ2-7	once	TRBV5-1	15	TRBD2	CASSLVGGGLYEQYF	TGCGCCAGCAGCTTGGTTGGCGGGGGACTCTACGAGCAGTACTTC
TRBJ2-1	.	TRBV6-1	15	TRBD1	CASSEPGQGVGEQFF	TGTGCCAGCAGTGAACCAGGACAGGGGGTAGGTGAGCAGTTCTTC
TRBJ1-1	.	TRBV27	13	.	CASSFVPNTEAFF	TGTGCCAGCAGTTTTGTACCGAACACTGAAGCTTTCTTT
TRBJ1-6	.	TRBV14	15	.	CASSQETGTNSPLHF	TGTGCCAGCAGCCAAGAAACCGGGACTAATTCACCCCTCCACTTT
TRBJ2-2	.	TRBV13	13	.	CASSHDSSRELFF	TGTGCCAGCAGTCACGATTCCTCCCGGGAGCTGTTTTTT
TRBJ1-2	.	TRBV30	12	.	CAWSEAYHGYTF	TGTGCCTGGAGTGAGGCTTATCACGGCTACACCTTC
TRBJ1-2	.	TRBV5-5	13	.	CASSFDSNYGYTF	TGTGCCAGCAGCTTCGACAGTAACTATGGCTACACCTTC
TRBJ2-1	.	TRBV7-2	15	TRBD2	CASSLSRGGYNEQFF	TGTGCCAGCAGCTTAAGTCGCGGGGGGTACAATGAGCAGTTCTTC